Below, 5 T cell receptor beta chains from the same sample are listed, as sequenced in a study of control samples from healthy donors and cancer patients. Assay: immunoSEQ multiplex PCR; the TCRdb copy retains only in-frame clones and omits some. Among about 100,000 clones, just over 85% were seen once, and the ten largest hold roughly 15%. Sequencing used blood. All receptors come from a man younger than 40 in good health.

The J gene is TRBJ2-5, the V gene TRBV10-1; perhaps TRBD1 as D (6 bases). The germline V gene encodes CDR1 WNHNN and CDR2 SYGVQD (reference sequence). Trimming removed 2 bases at V and 4 bases at J, with 8 bases between. The CDR3 contains 13 residues. The CDR3 here is CASSEGGGETQYF. In nucleotides, the CDR3 is TGCGCCAGCAGTGAGGGGGGCGGAGAGACCCAGTACTTC.

The V gene is TRBV6-4, the J gene TRBJ2-2; D remains unclear. The V gene's germline CDR1 is MRHNA and CDR2 SNTAGT. The length of the CDR3 is 15 residues. The V and J ends lost 4 bases and 1 base respectively, with 10 bases between them. The CDR3: CASSVTALNTGELFF. Here the CDR3 DNA reads TGTGCCAGCAGTGTCACAGCACTGAACACCGGGGAGCTGTTTTTT.

The rearrangement uses TRBV6-1 and TRBJ2-7; 8 nucleotides agree with TRBD1. The V gene end was trimmed by 3 bases and the J gene end by 5 bases; junction bases not matched to a gene: 9. The germline CDR1 and CDR2 sequences are MNHNS and SASEGT. The CDR3 totals 15 residues. The CDR3 loop is CASSEAAGGSDEQYF. CDR3 nucleotides: TGTGCCAGCAGTGAGGCGGCAGGGGGCTCGGACGAGCAGTACTTC.

V gene TRBV4-1 combines with J gene TRBJ2-7, with 11 positions matching TRBD2. Germline trimming cut 0 bases from V and 4 bases from J; bases unmatched to any gene: 5. The CDR3 contains 16 residues. Germline V gene lookup returns CDR1 MGHRA and CDR2 YSYEKL. CDR3 region: CASSQEETSGIYEQYF. DNA for the CDR3: TGCGCCAGCAGCCAAGAAGAGACTAGCGGGATTTACGAGCAGTACTTC.

The V call is TRBV5-1, the J call TRBJ2-7; 7 nucleotides align to TRBD2. In germline, CDR1 is SGHRS, CDR2 YFSETQ. This CDR3 has 14 amino acids. V shed 2 bases, J shed 2 bases, and the junction held 4 bases outside the gene matches. CDR3 in DNA: TGCGCCAGCAGCTTTCGGGGGGTAACCTACGAGCAGTACTTC. Translation gives CASSFRGVTYEQYF.